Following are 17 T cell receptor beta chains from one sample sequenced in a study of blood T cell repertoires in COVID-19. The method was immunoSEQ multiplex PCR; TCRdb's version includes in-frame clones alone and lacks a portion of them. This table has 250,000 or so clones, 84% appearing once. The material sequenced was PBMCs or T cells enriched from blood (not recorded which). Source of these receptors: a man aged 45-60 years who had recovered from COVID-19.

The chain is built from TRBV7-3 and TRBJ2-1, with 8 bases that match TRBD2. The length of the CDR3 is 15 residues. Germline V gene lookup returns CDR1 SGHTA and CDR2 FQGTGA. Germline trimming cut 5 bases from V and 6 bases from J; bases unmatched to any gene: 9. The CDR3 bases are TGTGCCAGCAGCCTCAGCGGGAGTGCCCCCAATGAGCAGTTCTTC. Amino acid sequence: CASSLSGSAPNEQFF.

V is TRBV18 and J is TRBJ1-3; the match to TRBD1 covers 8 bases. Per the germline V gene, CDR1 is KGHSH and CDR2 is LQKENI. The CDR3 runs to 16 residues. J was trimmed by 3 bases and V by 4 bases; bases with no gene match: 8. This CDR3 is CASSLQTGARGNTIYF. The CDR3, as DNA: TGTGCCAGCTCACTCCAGACAGGGGCCCGTGGAAACACCATATATTTT. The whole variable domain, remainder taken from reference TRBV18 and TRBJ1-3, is NAGVMQNPRHLVRRRGQEARLRCSPMKGHSHVYWYRQLPEEGLKFMVYLQKENIIDESGMPKERFSAEFPKEGPSILRIQQVVRGDSAAYFCASSLQTGARGNTIYFGEGSWLTVV.

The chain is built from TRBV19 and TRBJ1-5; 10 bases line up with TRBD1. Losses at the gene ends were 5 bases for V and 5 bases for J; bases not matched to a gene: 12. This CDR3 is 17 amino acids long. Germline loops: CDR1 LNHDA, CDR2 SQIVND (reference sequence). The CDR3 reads CASSPTRKGTGDQPQHF. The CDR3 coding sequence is TGTGCCAGTAGTCCTACAAGGAAAGGGACAGGGGATCAGCCCCAGCATTTT.

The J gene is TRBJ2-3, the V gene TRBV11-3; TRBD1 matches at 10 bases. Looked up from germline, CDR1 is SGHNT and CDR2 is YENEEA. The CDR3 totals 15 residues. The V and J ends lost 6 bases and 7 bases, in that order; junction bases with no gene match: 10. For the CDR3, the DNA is TGTGCCAGCAGGCCGGGGGACAGGGGTATAAATACGCAGTATTTT. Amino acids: CASRPGDRGINTQYF.

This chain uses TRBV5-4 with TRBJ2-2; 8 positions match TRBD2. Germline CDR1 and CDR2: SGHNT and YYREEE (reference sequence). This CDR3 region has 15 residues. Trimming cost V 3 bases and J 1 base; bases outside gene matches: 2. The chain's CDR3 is CASSWSGRNTGELFF. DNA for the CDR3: TGTGCCAGCAGCTGGAGCGGGAGGAACACCGGGGAGCTGTTTTTT. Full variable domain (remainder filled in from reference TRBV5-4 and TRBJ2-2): ETGVTQSPTHLIKTRGQQVTLRCSSQSGHNTVSWYQQALGQGPQFIFQYYREEENGRGNFPPRFSGLQFPNYSSELNVNALELDDSALYLCASSWSGRNTGELFFGEGSRLTVL.

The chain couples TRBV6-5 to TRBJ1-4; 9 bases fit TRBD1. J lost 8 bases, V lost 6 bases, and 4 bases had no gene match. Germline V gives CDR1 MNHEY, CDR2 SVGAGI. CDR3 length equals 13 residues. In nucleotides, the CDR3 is TGTGCCAGCAGGGGACAGGGATGGGAAAAACTGTTTTTT. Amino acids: CASRGQGWEKLFF.

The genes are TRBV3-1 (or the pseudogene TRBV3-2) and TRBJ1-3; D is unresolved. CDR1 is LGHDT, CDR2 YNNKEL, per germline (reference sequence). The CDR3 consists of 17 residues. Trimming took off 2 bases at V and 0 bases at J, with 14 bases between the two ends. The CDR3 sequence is CASSQSFEAFSGNTIYF. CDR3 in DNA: TGTGCCAGCAGCCAAAGCTTTGAGGCGTTCTCTGGAAACACCATATATTTT.

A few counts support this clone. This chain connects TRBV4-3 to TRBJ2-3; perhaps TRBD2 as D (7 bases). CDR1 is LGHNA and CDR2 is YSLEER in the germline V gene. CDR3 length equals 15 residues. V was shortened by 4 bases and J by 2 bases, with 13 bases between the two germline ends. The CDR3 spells CASSPGGGYTDTQYF. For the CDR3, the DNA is TGCGCCAGCAGCCCGGGGGGCGGCTACACAGATACGCAGTATTTT.

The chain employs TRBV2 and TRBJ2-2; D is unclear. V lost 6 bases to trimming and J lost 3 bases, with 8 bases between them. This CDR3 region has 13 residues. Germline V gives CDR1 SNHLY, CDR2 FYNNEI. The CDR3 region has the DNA TGTGCCAGCAGGTTCGCGGACACCGGGGAGCTGTTTTTT. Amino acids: CASRFADTGELFF.

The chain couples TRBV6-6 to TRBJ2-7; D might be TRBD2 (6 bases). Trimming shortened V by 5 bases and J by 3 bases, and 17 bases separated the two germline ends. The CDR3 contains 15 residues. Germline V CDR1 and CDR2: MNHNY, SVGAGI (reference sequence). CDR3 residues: CASSAGAMGGYEQYF. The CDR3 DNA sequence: TGTGCCAGCAGTGCCGGAGCCATGGGGGGCTACGAGCAGTACTTC.

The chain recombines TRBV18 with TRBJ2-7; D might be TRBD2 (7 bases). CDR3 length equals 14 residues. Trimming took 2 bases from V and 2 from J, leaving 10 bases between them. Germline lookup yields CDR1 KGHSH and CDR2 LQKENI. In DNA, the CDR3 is TGTGCCAGCTCACCAGGGGGGGGCCCCTACGAGCAGTACTTC. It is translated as CASSPGGGPYEQYF.

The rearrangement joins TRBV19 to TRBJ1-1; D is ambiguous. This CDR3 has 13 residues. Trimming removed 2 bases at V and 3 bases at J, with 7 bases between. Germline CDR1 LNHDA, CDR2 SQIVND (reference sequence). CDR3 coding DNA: TGTGCCAGTAGTATACCCTCCCACACTGAAGCTTTCTTT. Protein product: CASSIPSHTEAFF. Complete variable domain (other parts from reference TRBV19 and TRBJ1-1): DGGITQSPKYLFRKEGQNVTLSCEQNLNHDAMYWYRQDPGQGLRLIYYSQIVNDFQKGDIAEGYSVSREKKESFPLTVTSAQKNPTAFYLCASSIPSHTEAFFGQGTRLTVV.

Written as DNA, the CDR3 is TGCGCCAGCAGCCAAGATAGGTCTGAGGCTAACTATGGCTACACCTTC. Translating it yields CASSQDRSEANYGYTF. The chain employs TRBV4-1 and TRBJ1-2, with unresolved D. Trimming left V 0 bases short and J 0 bases short, with 11 bases between. CDR1 is MGHRA, CDR2 YSYEKL, per germline. This CDR3 spans 16 amino acids.

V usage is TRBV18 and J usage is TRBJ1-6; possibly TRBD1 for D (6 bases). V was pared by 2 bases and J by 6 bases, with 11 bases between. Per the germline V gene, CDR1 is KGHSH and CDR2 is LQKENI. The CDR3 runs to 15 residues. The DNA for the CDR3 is TGTGCCAGCTCACCAGGGGGCAGGGGTAATTCACCCCTCCACTTT. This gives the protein CASSPGGRGNSPLHF.

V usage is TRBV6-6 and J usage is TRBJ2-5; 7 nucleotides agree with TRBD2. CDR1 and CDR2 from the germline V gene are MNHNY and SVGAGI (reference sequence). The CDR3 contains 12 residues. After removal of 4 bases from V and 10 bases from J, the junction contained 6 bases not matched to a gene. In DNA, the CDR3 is TGTGCCAGCAGTTCCCCCTCGGGGGGCCAGTACTTC. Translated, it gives CASSSPSGGQYF.

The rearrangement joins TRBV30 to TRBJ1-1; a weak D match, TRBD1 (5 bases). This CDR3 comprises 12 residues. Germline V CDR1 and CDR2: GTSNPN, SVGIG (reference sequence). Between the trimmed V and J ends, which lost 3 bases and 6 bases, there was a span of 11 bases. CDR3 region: CAWSPLGAEAFF. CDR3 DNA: TGTGCCTGGAGCCCTTTAGGGGCTGAAGCTTTCTTT.

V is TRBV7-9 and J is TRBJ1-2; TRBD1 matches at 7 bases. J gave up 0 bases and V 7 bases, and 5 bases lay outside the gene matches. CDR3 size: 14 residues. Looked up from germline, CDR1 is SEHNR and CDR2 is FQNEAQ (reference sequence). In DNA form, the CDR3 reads TGTGCCAGCAACAACAGGGGTGCTAACTATGGCTACACCTTC. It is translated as CASNNRGANYGYTF.